This T cell receptor (beta chain) was observed in a study of blood T cells in healthy people across ages. The second PCR ran roughly 7 to 12 cycles with a sample-barcoded 5' primer and J-beta primers. TCRdb ran MiXCR on the 5' RACE reads and lists one entry per CDR3 protein. The table has roughly 1.4 million distinct CDR3 sequences, 55% to 75% seen once; the top ten hold 6.5% to 8.5%. Germline values: CDR1 MNHEY, CDR2 SVGEGT. This CDR3 has 13 residues. V and J are TRBV6-2 or TRBV6-3 and TRBJ2-7; D tentatively reads TRBD1 or TRBD2 (5 bases each). The better agreement between TRBJ2-5 and the DNA end casts doubt on the J call. This clonotype was sampled from a man aged 18 to 29 in good health. Material for sequencing was blood. CDR3 DNA sequence: TGTGCCAGCAGTTACCCGGGACCGGAGACCCAGTACTTC. Its protein is CASSYPGPETQYF.